This TCR beta chain was observed in a study of T cell responses to AZD1222 COVID-19 vaccine. Points from the study as a whole: Donors were mostly white British, more females; clonal diversity possibly underestimated. Only a handful of AZD1222 recipients, more than 5 in all, had baseline seropositivity. Recipients of two AZD1222 doses showed rising Spike-specific TCR breadth and depth.

Sequenced by immunoSEQ multiplex PCR; TCRdb stores in-frame clones only, minus some. Of fewer than 110,000 clones in the sample, 75% to 95% were seen once. As to this clone: Its antigen is as yet unknown.

The CDR3 covers 14 residues. Germline V lookup: CDR1 MGHRA, CDR2 YSYEKL. V was shortened by 3 bases and J by 6 bases, with 9 bases between the two germline ends. The sequence was obtained from an adult in good health. V usage is TRBV4-1 and J usage is TRBJ1-6; D may be TRBD1 (6 bases). The source material was peripheral blood, sampled on day 0 of AZD1222 vaccination. The CDR3 DNA follows: TGCGCCAGCAGCCAGACAGGATTTAATTCACCCCTCCACTTT. Translating it yields CASSQTGFNSPLHF.